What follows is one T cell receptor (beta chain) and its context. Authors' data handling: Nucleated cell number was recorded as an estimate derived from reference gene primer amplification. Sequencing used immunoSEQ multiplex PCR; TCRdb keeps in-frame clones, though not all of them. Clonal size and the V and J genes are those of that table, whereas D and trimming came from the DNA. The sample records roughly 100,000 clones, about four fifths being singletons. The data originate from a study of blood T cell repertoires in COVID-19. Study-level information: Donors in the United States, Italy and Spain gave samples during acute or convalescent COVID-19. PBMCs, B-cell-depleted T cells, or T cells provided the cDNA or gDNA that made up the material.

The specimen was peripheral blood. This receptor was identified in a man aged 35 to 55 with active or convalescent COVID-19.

DNA for the CDR3: TGTGCCAGCAGTTGGGCTAGCGGGGGGGCAGATACGCAGTATTTT. Its translation: CASSWASGGADTQYF. The V and J genes are TRBV6-2 or TRBV6-3 and TRBJ2-3; 12 positions agree with TRBD2. CDR3 length equals 15 residues. The trim removed 4 bases at V and 4 bases at J, leaving 3 bases unmatched. The germline gives CDR1 MNHEY, CDR2 SVGEGT.